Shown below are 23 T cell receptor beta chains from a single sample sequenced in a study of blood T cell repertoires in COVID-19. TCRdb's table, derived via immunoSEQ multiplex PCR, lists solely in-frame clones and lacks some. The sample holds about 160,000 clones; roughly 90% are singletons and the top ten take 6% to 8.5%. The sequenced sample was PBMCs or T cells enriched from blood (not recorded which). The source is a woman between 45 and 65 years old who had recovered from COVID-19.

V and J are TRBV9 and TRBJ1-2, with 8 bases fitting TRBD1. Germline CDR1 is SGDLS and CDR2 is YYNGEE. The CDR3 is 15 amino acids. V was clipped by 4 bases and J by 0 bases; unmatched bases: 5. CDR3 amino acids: CASSPRTGSNYGYTF. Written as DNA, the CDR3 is TGTGCCAGCAGCCCTCGGACAGGGTCTAACTATGGCTACACCTTC. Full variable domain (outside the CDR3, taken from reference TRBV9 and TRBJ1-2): DSGVTQTPKHLITATGQRVTLRCSPRSGDLSVYWYQQSLDQGLQFLIQYYNGEERAKGNILERFSAQQFPDLHSELNLSSLELGDSALYFCASSPRTGSNYGYTFGSGTRLTVV.

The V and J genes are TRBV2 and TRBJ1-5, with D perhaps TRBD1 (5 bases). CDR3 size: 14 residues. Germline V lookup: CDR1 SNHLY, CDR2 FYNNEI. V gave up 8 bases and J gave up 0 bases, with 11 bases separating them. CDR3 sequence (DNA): TGTGCCAGCTGCCGGGACTCTAGCAATCAGCCCCAGCATTTT. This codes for CASCRDSSNQPQHF.

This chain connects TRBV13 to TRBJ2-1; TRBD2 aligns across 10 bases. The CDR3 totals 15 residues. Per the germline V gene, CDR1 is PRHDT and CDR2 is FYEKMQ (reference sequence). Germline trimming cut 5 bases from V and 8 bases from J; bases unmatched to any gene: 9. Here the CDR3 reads CASSRSGGASDEQFF. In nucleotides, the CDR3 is TGTGCCAGCAGCCGCAGCGGGGGGGCTTCGGATGAGCAGTTCTTC.

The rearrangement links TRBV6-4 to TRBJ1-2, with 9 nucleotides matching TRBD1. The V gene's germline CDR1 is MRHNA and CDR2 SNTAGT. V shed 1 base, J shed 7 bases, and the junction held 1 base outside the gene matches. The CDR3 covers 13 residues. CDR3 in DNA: TGTGCCAGCAGTGACTGGACAGGGGCTGGCTACACCTTC. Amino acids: CASSDWTGAGYTF.

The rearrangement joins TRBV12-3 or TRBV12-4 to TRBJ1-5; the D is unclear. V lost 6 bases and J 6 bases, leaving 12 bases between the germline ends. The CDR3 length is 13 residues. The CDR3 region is CASRLTTSQPQHF. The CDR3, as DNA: TGTGCCAGCAGGTTAACGACAAGTCAGCCCCAGCATTTT.

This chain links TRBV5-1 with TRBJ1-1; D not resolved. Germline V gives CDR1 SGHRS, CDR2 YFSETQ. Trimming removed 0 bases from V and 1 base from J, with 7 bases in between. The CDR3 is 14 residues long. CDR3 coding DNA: TGCGCCAGCAGCTTGGCGGCGGGGAACACTGAAGCTTTCTTT. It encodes CASSLAAGNTEAFF.

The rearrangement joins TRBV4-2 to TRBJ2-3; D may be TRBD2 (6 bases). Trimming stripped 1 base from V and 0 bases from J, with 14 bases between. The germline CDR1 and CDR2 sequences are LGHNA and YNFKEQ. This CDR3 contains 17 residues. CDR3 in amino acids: CASSQAAGLTSTDTQYF. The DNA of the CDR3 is TGTGCCAGCAGCCAAGCGGCGGGGCTAACTAGCACAGATACGCAGTATTTT.

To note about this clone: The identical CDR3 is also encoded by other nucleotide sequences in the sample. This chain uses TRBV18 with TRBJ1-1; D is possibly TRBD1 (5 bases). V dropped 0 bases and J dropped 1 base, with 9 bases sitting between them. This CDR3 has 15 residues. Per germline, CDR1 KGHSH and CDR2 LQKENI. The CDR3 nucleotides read TGTGCCAGCTCACCACCCGGTGGGGCGAACACTGAAGCTTTCTTT. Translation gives CASSPPGGANTEAFF.

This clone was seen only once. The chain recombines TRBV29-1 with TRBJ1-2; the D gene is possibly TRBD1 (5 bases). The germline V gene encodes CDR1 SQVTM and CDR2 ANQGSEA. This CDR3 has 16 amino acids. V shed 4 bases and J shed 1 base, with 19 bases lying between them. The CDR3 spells CSVVKGPGQVNYGYTF. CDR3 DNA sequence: TGCAGCGTTGTGAAGGGGCCGGGCCAGGTTAACTATGGCTACACCTTC.

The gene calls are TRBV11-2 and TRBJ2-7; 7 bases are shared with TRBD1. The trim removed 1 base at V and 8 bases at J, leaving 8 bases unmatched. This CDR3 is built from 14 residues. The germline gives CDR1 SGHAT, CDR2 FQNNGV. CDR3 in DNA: TGTGCCAGCAGCTTAGGGGTTGACAGGGAACAGCAGTACTTC. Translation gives CASSLGVDREQQYF.

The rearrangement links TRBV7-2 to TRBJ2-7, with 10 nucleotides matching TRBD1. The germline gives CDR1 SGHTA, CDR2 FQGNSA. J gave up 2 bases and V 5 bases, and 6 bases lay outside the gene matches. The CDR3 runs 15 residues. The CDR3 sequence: CASSLPGTGAYEQYF. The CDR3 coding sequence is TGTGCCAGCAGCCTTCCCGGGACAGGGGCCTACGAGCAGTACTTC.

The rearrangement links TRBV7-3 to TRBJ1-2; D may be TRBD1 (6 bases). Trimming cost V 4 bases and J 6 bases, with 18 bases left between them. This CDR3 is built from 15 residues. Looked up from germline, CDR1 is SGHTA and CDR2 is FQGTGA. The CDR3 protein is CASSSSGTNINGYTF. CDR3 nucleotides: TGTGCCAGCAGCTCCTCTGGGACAAACATCAATGGCTACACCTTC.

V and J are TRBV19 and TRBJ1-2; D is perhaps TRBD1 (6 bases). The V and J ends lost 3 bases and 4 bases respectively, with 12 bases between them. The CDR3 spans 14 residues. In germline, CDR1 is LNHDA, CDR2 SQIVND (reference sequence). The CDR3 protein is CASSMMGASYGYTF. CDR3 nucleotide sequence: TGTGCCAGTAGTATGATGGGGGCATCCTATGGCTACACCTTC. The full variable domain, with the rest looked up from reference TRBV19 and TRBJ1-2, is DGGITQSPKYLFRKEGQNVTLSCEQNLNHDAMYWYRQDPGQGLRLIYYSQIVNDFQKGDIAEGYSVSREKKESFPLTVTSAQKNPTAFYLCASSMMGASYGYTFGSGTRLTVV.

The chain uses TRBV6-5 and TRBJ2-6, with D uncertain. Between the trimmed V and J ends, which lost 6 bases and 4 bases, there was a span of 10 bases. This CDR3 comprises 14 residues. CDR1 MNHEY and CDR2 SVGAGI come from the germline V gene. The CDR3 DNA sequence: TGTGCCAGCAGGACTTTTACAGGGGCCAACGTCCTGACTTTC. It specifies CASRTFTGANVLTF.

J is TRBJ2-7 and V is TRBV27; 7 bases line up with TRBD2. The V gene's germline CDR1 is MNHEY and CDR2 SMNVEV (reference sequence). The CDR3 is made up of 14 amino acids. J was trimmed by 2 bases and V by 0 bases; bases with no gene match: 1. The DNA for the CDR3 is TGTGCCAGCAGTTTATCGGGGACTACCTACGAGCAGTACTTC. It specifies CASSLSGTTYEQYF.

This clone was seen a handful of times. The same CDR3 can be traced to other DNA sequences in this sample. The CDR3 reads CASSIQGSNYGYTF. The CDR3 bases are TGTGCCAGTAGTATACAGGGATCCAACTATGGCTACACCTTC. The chain is built from TRBV19 and TRBJ1-2; possibly TRBD1 for D (5 bases). The CDR3 runs 14 residues. V was clipped by 2 bases and J by 2 bases, with 9 bases between them. Germline lookup yields CDR1 LNHDA and CDR2 SQIVND (reference sequence).

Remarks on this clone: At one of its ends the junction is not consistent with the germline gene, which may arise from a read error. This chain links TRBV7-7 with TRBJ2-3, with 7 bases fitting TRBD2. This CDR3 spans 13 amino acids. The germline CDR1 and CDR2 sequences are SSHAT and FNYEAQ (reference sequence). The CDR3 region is CASSRDYSDTQYF. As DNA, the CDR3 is TGTGCTAGCAGCCGGGACTATTCAGATACGCAGTATTTT.

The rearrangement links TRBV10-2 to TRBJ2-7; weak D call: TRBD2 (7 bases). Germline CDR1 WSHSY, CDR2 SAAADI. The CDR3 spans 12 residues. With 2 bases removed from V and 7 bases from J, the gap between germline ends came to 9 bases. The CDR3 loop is CASSERGGEQYF. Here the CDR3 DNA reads TGCGCCAGCAGTGAGAGGGGGGGGGAGCAGTACTTC.

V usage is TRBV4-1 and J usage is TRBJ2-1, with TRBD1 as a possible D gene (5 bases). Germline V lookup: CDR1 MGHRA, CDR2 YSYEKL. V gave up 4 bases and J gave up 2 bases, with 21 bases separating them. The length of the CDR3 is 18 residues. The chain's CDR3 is CASSPLPPGIETYNEQFF. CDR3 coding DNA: TGCGCCAGCAGCCCCCTACCCCCAGGGATCGAAACCTACAATGAGCAGTTCTTC.

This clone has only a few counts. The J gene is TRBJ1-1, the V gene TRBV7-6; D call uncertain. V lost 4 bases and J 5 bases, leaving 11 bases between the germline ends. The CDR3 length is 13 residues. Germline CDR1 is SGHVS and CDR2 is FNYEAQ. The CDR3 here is CASSWPGRTEAFF. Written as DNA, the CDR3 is TGTGCCAGCAGCTGGCCGGGTAGGACTGAAGCTTTCTTT.

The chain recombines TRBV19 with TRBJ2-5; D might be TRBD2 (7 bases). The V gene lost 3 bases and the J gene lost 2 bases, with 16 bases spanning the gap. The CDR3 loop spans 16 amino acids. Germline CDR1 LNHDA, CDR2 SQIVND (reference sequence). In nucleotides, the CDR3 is TGTGCCAGTAGTATGGGGGGGCGCGGAGATCAAGAGACCCAGTACTTC. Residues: CASSMGGRGDQETQYF.

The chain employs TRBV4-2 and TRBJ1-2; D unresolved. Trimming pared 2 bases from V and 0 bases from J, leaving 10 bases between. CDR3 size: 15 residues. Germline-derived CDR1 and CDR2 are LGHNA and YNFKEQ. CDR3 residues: CASSQRPGPNYGYTF. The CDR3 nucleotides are TGTGCCAGCAGCCAACGGCCAGGTCCTAACTATGGCTACACCTTC.

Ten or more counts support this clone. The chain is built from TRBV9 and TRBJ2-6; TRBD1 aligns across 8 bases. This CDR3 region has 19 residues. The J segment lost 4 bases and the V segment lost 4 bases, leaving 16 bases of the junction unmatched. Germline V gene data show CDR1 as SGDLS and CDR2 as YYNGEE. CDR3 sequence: CASSTPPGQGAEGANVLTF. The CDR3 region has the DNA TGTGCCAGCAGCACCCCGCCGGGCCAGGGGGCGGAAGGGGCCAACGTCCTGACTTTC. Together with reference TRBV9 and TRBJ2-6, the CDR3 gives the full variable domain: DSGVTQTPKHLITATGQRVTLRCSPRSGDLSVYWYQQSLDQGLQFLIQYYNGEERAKGNILERFSAQQFPDLHSELNLSSLELGDSALYFCASSTPPGQGAEGANVLTFGAGSRLTVL.